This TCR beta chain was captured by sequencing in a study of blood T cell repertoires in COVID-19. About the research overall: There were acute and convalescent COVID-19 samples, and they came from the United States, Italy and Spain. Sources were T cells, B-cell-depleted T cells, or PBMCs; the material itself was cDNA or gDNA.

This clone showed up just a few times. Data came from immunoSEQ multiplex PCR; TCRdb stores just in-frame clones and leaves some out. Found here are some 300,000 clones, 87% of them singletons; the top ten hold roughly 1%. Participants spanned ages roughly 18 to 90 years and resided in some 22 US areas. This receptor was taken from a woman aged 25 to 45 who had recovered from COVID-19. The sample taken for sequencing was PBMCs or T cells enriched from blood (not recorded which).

The CDR3 sequence: CASSEKWTGYRPYGYTF. CDR3 bases: TGTGCCAGTAGTGAAAAATGGACAGGTTACAGACCCTATGGCTACACCTTC. V gene TRBV19 combines with J gene TRBJ1-2; the match to TRBD1 covers 7 bases. The CDR3 consists of 17 residues. CDR1 and CDR2 (germline): LNHDA, SQIVND (reference sequence). J gave up 4 bases and V 5 bases, and 16 bases lay outside the gene matches. The full variable domain, in which reference TRBV19 and TRBJ1-2 provide the parts outside the CDR3, is DGGITQSPKYLFRKEGQNVTLSCEQNLNHDAMYWYRQDPGQGLRLIYYSQIVNDFQKGDIAEGYSVSREKKESFPLTVTSAQKNPTAFYLCASSEKWTGYRPYGYTFGSGTRLTVV.